This is a list of T cell receptor beta chains from one sample in a study of shared clonotypes between healthy human individuals. This table comes from immunoSEQ multiplex PCR, and its TCRdb copy is limited to in-frame clones, with some not included. This sample has about 580,000 clones, with roughly 98% found just once. The specimen sequenced was naive CD8+ T cells sorted from blood. The receptor set was obtained from a man between 25 and 39 years old in good health. Both conserved end residues are part of each CDR3. Fields, in order: J gene, V gene, CDR3 protein.

TRBJ2-5 | TRBV9 | CASSFNEREGRETQYF
TRBJ2-3 | TRBV28 | CASSQDSTDTQYF
TRBJ2-1 | TRBV15 | CATSRVLAGKSSYNEQFF
TRBJ2-7 | TRBV4-1 | CASSPWTSGDYEQYF
TRBJ2-1 | TRBV29-1 | CSAEPGLAGSGEQFF
TRBJ2-3 | TRBV27 | CASARLASDTQYF
TRBJ1-2 | TRBV28 | CASSSRDVLGYTF
TRBJ2-2 | TRBV27 | CASSFGLAGEGTGELFF
TRBJ2-3 | TRBV13 | CASFSGTFTDTQYF
TRBJ2-7 | TRBV7-8 | CASSHGTGNYEQYF
TRBJ2-7 | TRBV7-9 | CASSLVGLAEEQYF
TRBJ2-5 | TRBV7-9 | CASSLPSSLGETQYF
TRBJ2-2 | TRBV21-1 | CAVDIGPPENTGELFF
TRBJ2-1 | TRBV7-9 | CASSLVGVDEQFF
TRBJ2-1 | TRBV27 | CASSLVYYNEQFF
TRBJ2-1 | TRBV4-3 | CASSHLTSGPRNEQFF
TRBJ2-7 | TRBV7-2 | CASSTWTDGLQYF
TRBJ2-1 | TRBV27 | CASSLSDPYNEQFF
TRBJ2-7 | TRBV5-1 | CASSAGTGAYEQYF
TRBJ1-4 | TRBV5-1 | CASSLSGGNEKLFF
TRBJ2-1 | TRBV6-5 | CASSYSSDEQFF
TRBJ2-1 | TRBV6-1 | CASRPGDYSPVVF
TRBJ2-3 | TRBV9 | CASSGQDGTSTDTQYF
TRBJ1-1 | TRBV5-5 | CASRLNTEAFF
TRBJ2-2 | TRBV29-1 | CSVAGRAGELFF